Below, one TCR beta chain is given with its context. The data belong to a study of T-cell reconstitution after alpha-beta-depleted transplantation in children. It was with unique molecular identifiers that the TCRbeta library was prepared. TCRdb recomputed calls from the PCR reads with MiXCR, one row per CDR3 protein. The sample yields 500,000 to 600,000 distinct CDR3 sequences, 15% to 20% seen once. This receptor was identified in a human donor who donated a stem cell graft to a child with acute lymphoblastic leukemia. The starting material was PBMCs from the stem cell graft donor, obtained from the stem cell graft.

The DNA for the CDR3 is TGTGCCAGACGGGACGGATACAATGAGCAGTTCTTC. This encodes CARRDGYNEQFF. V is TRBV2 and J is TRBJ2-1; possibly TRBD1 or TRBD2 for D (5 bases each). Germline lookup yields CDR1 SNHLY and CDR2 FYNNEI. Trimming removed 9 bases at V and 4 bases at J, with 10 bases between. This CDR3 spans 12 amino acids.